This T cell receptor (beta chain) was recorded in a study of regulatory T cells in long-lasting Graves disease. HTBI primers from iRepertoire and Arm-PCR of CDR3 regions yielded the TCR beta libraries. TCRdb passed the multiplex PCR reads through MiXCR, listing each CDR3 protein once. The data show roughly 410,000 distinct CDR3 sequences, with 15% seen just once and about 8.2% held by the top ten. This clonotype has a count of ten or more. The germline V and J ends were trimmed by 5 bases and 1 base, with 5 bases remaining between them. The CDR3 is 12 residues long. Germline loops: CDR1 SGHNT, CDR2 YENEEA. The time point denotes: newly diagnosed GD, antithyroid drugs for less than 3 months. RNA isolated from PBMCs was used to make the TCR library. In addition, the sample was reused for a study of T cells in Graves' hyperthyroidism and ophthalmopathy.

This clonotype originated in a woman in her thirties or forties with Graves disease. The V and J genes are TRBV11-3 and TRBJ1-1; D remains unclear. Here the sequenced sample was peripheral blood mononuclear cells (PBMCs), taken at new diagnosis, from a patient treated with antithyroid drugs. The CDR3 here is CASSESNTEAFF. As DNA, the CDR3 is TGTGCCAGCAGCGAGTCGAACACTGAAGCTTTCTTT.